One and the same sample provided the 14 T cell receptor beta chains below, sequenced in a study of blood T cell repertoires in COVID-19. Repertoires were generated with immunoSEQ multiplex PCR, while TCRdb's copy carries only in-frame clones and drops some. The sample has some 190,000 clones, more than 75% seen once. The sample was peripheral blood. The receptors here all came from a woman aged 55-75 years with COVID-19, enrolled during active disease.

The CDR3 reads CASSQRGGTEAFF. CDR3 nucleotide sequence: TGCGCCAGCAGCCAAAGGGGAGGCACTGAAGCTTTCTTT. The genes are TRBV4-1 and TRBJ1-1; a possible D gene is TRBD1 (5 bases). The V gene lost 2 bases and the J gene lost 4 bases, with 8 bases spanning the gap. The CDR3 consists of 13 residues. Germline V gene sequence: CDR1 MGHRA, CDR2 YSYEKL.

The rearrangement uses TRBV29-1 and TRBJ2-1; the match to TRBD1 covers 8 bases. The junction had 3 bases not matched to a gene; V was cut back by 4 bases and J by 7 bases. The CDR3 length is 12 residues. Germline V CDR1 and CDR2: SQVTM, ANQGSEA. CDR3 in amino acids: CSVGQGANEQFF. The CDR3 bases are TGCAGCGTTGGTCAGGGGGCGAATGAGCAGTTCTTC.

This clone came up a few times. V is TRBV4-1 and J is TRBJ2-1, with TRBD2 identical over 8 bases. Trimming cost V 1 base and J 8 bases; bases outside gene matches: 16. The CDR3 has 18 amino acids. CDR1 is MGHRA, CDR2 YSYEKL, per germline. CDR3 sequence reads: CASSQGTGGRGLGDEQFF. DNA of the CDR3: TGCGCCAGCAGCCAAGGTACGGGAGGGCGAGGTTTAGGCGATGAGCAGTTCTTC.

This clone has more than one count but fewer than ten. The chain has TRBV7-9 and TRBJ1-2; possibly TRBD1 for D (6 bases). V was trimmed by 3 bases and J by 10 bases, leaving 12 bases between them. Looked up from germline, CDR1 is SEHNR and CDR2 is FQNEAQ (reference sequence). CDR3 length: 12 amino acids. The CDR3 sequence: CASSFNRGYYTF. CDR3 nucleotide sequence: TGTGCCAGCAGCTTTAATAGGGGGTACTACACCTTC.

This chain uses TRBV11-2 with TRBJ2-7; a weak D match, TRBD1 (6 bases). V was cut by 5 bases and J by 7 bases, with 21 bases left in between. Germline V gene lookup returns CDR1 SGHAT and CDR2 FQNNGV. This CDR3 region has 15 residues. CDR3 sequence reads: CASSTGWGRSREQYF. CDR3 DNA sequence: TGTGCCAGCAGCACCGGGTGGGGGCGGTCGCGTGAGCAGTACTTC.

This clone was seen at least ten times. The chain is built from TRBV11-2 and TRBJ2-7; no clear D. Germline assignment: CDR1 SGHAT and CDR2 FQNNGV. The V end was cut by 4 bases, the J end by 5 bases, with 9 bases between. This CDR3 comprises 12 residues. The CDR3 DNA follows: TGTGCCAGCAGCTCCTTTGGAGACGAGCAGTACTTC. Translated, it gives CASSSFGDEQYF.

This clone was found once. The genes are TRBV15 and TRBJ2-2, with D possibly matching TRBD1 (6 bases). CDR1 LNHNV and CDR2 YYDKDF come from the germline V gene (reference sequence). CDR3 length: 14 amino acids. V was clipped by 3 bases and J by 1 base, with 6 bases between them. The CDR3 reads CATSRGQNTGELFF. In DNA, the CDR3 is TGTGCCACCAGCAGGGGACAGAACACCGGGGAGCTGTTTTTT.

The chain joins TRBV2 to TRBJ2-5; D is ambiguous. Germline V gene lookup returns CDR1 SNHLY and CDR2 FYNNEI. The CDR3 loop spans 15 amino acids. The V gene lost 10 bases and the J gene lost 2 bases, with 20 bases spanning the gap. CDR3 region: CATQPLTGRQETQYF. CDR3 coding DNA: TGTGCCACCCAGCCCCTGACTGGAAGGCAAGAGACCCAGTACTTC.

The rearrangement links TRBV7-9 to TRBJ1-5; weak D call: TRBD1 (5 bases). CDR3 length: 12 residues. Trimming removed 11 bases at V and 3 bases at J, with 11 bases between. Per the germline V gene, CDR1 is SEHNR and CDR2 is FQNEAQ (reference sequence). CDR3 sequence (DNA): TGTGCCTGCGGGACGGACAATCAGCCCCAGCATTTT. Protein product: CACGTDNQPQHF.

This chain links TRBV7-8 with TRBJ1-3; maybe TRBD1 (5 bases). Per the germline V gene, CDR1 is SGHVS and CDR2 is FQNEAQ. The CDR3 length is 15 residues. Trimming cost V 1 base and J 7 bases, with 14 bases left between them. The CDR3: CASSLVGRGTNTIYF. Written as DNA, the CDR3 is TGTGCCAGCAGCTTAGTTGGGCGGGGGACGAACACCATATATTTT.

The gene calls are TRBV3-1 (or the pseudogene TRBV3-2) and TRBJ1-3, with 10 bases that match TRBD1. The CDR3 consists of 15 residues. Germline trimming cut 4 bases from V and 2 bases from J; bases unmatched to any gene: 2. The germline CDR1 and CDR2 sequences are LGHDT and YNNKEL (reference sequence). CDR3 nucleotides: TGTGCCAGCAGCCCGACAGGGGGCCCTGGAAACACCATATATTTT. It encodes CASSPTGGPGNTIYF.

The V call is TRBV19, the J call TRBJ1-5, with no clear D. Germline lookup yields CDR1 LNHDA and CDR2 SQIVND (reference sequence). Trimming shortened V by 0 bases and J by 5 bases, and 11 bases separated the two germline ends. CDR3 length: 15 amino acids. CDR3 amino acids: CASSIDRDRHQPQHF. In nucleotides, the CDR3 is TGTGCCAGTAGTATAGATCGGGATCGTCATCAGCCCCAGCATTTT.

J is TRBJ1-3 and V is TRBV7-2; D not certain. Trimming removed 1 base at V and 4 bases at J, with 8 bases between. The CDR3 contains 14 residues. CDR1 and CDR2 from the germline V gene are SGHTA and FQGNSA. CDR3 sequence (DNA): TGTGCCAGCAGCTTAGATAGCCTCGGAAACACCATATATTTT. It specifies CASSLDSLGNTIYF. Full variable domain (outside the CDR3, taken from reference TRBV7-2 and TRBJ1-3): GAGVSQSPSNKVTEKGKDVELRCDPISGHTALYWYRQSLGQGLEFLIYFQGNSAPDKSGLPSDRFSAERTGGSVSTLTIQRTQQEDSAVYLCASSLDSLGNTIYFGEGSWLTVV.

The rearrangement joins TRBV28 to TRBJ1-3, with D perhaps matching TRBD1 (6 bases). Trimming removed 8 bases at V and 4 bases at J, with 21 bases between. In germline, CDR1 is MDHEN, CDR2 SYDVKM. There are 16 residues in the CDR3. The chain's CDR3 is CASGTPDSFKGNTIYF. The DNA of the CDR3 is TGTGCCAGCGGTACACCGGACAGTTTTAAGGGAAACACCATATATTTT. The complete variable domain, with remaining parts taken from reference TRBV28 and TRBJ1-3, reads DVKVTQSSRYLVKRTGEKVFLECVQDMDHENMFWYRQDPGLGLRLIYFSYDVKMKEKGDIPEGYSVSREKKERFSLILESASTNQTSMYLCASGTPDSFKGNTIYFGEGSWLTVV.